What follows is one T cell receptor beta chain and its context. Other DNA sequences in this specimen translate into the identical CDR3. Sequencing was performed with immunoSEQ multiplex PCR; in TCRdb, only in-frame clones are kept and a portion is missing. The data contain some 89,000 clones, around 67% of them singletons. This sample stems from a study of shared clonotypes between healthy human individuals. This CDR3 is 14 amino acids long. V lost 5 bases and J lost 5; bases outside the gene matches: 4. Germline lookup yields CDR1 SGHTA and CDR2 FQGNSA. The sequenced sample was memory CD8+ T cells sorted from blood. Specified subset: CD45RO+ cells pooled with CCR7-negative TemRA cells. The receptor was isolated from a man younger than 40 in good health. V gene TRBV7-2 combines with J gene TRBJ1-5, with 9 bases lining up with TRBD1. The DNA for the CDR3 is TGTGCCAGCAGCCCCGGGACAGGGTATCAGCCCCAGCATTTT. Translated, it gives CASSPGTGYQPQHF.